This record looks at one T cell receptor beta chain sequence and its context. Its antigen is as yet unknown. The PCR had 60 Vbeta and 13 Jbeta primers. The protocol was immunoSEQ multiplex PCR, while the TCRdb copy is restricted to in-frame clones and leaves out a portion. This table holds some 85,000 clones, roughly 79% found once. This entry is derived from a study of cytomegalovirus exposure and HLA in healthy donors. CDR3 length: 14 residues. V lost 6 bases, J lost 0 bases, and 11 bases lay in between. Germline V gene lookup returns CDR1 MNHEY and CDR2 SVGAGI. Points from the study as a whole: Later on, a genetic analysis was performed. It linked a missense variant in DCLRE1C with V- and J-gene trimming of TCR beta. In a later analysis, parvovirus B19, influenza, CMV and Epstein-Barr virus appeared linked to several top co-occurrence clusters. Presence/absence analyses assumed roughly uniform sequencing depth across donors. Later analysis placed DRB1 highest and HLA-C lowest in TCR association rates, which differed by HLA locus.

The receptor was isolated from a male donor in good health and CMV-seronegative. The sample consisted of PBMCs. The rearrangement joins TRBV6-5 to TRBJ1-2, with D perhaps matching TRBD1 (5 bases). The CDR3 is CASRLDRANYGYTF. CDR3 nucleotides: TGTGCCAGCAGACTCGACAGAGCTAACTATGGCTACACCTTC.